This T cell receptor (beta chain) was found in a study of cytomegalovirus exposure and HLA in healthy donors. At the level of the study: Within the Caucasian-associated ancestry cluster were roughly 81% of the roughly 430 genotyped donors.

Study conclusions and caveats: An analysis done earlier found most TCR beta V segments productive about 87% or about 30% of the time.

Unmatched junction bases numbered 13, after V lost 4 bases and J lost 8 bases. Germline CDR1 reads WSHSY; CDR2 reads SAAADI. CDR3 length: 16 amino acids. With regard to this clone: Its antigen is still unknown.

PCR primers comprised 60 Vbeta and 13 Jbeta primers. Data came from immunoSEQ multiplex PCR; TCRdb stores just in-frame clones and leaves some out. The sample lists 85,000 to 90,000 clones; about 70% were seen once. V and J are TRBV10-2 and TRBJ2-4; TRBD2 matches 8 bases. This receptor was identified in a man aged 30-40 years in good health and CMV-seronegative. The sequencing sample was made of PBMCs. The CDR3 here is CASSGQREPQLDIQYF. CDR3 DNA sequence: TGCGCCAGCAGTGGGCAGCGGGAGCCACAACTAGACATTCAGTACTTC.